One sample yielded the 15 T cell receptor beta chains listed below, sequenced in a study of T cells after yellow fever vaccination. Each CDR3 protein gets one entry after TCRdb re-called the 5' RACE reads with MiXCR. The data show tens of thousands of distinct CDR3 sequences, with approximately 7.5% seen just once and about 40% held by the top ten. Sequences were derived from CD8+ T cells sorted from PBMCs, sampled on the day of the yellow fever booster vaccination. Receptor source: a man younger than 45 who received the YFV17D yellow fever vaccine.

To note about this clonotype: The germline gene is not matched at one end of the junction; a read error may be the cause. J is TRBJ2-5 and V is TRBV6-1, with a tentative D call TRBD1 (6 bases). CDR1 and CDR2 from the germline V gene are MNHNS and SASEGT. The CDR3 extends over 12 amino acids. CDR3 DNA sequence: TGTGCCAGCAGTGAGGGGGCTGGAGTTGAATGCTTC. Translated, it gives CASSEGAGVECF.

This clonotype has only a few counts. The chain is built from TRBV28 and TRBJ2-1, with 10 nucleotides matching TRBD2. The CDR3 sequence is 17 residues long. The germline CDR1 and CDR2 sequences are MDHEN and SYDVKM. The V gene end was trimmed by 3 bases and the J gene end by 6 bases; junction bases not matched to a gene: 11. CDR3 DNA: TGTGCCAGCAGTTTCGGACCTAGCGGGAGAGCCTCCAATGAGCAGTTCTTC. It codes for CASSFGPSGRASNEQFF.

This clonotype has more than one count but fewer than ten. The V gene is TRBV11-2, the J gene TRBJ1-2, with a tentative D call TRBD1 (6 bases). This CDR3 is 13 amino acids long. V was shortened by 4 bases and J by 4 bases, with 10 bases between the two germline ends. Germline V CDR1 and CDR2: SGHAT, FQNNGV. Here the CDR3 DNA reads TGTGCCAGCAGCTCCGACAGGAGCTATGGCTACACCTTC. Protein: CASSSDRSYGYTF.

This clonotype was detected a few times. The V and J genes are TRBV11-2 and TRBJ2-3, with D maybe TRBD2 (5 bases). Germline-derived CDR1 and CDR2 are SGHAT and FQNNGV. Trimming cost V 1 base and J 6 bases, with 32 bases left between them. The CDR3 is 21 amino acids. In nucleotides, the CDR3 is TGTGCCAGCAGCTTAGTTGGGCTAGCTTTCGGCCTAGAACAAATGAGGGATACGCAGTATTTT. Encoded protein: CASSLVGLAFGLEQMRDTQYF. Using reference TRBV11-2 and TRBJ2-3 for the parts outside the CDR3, the full variable domain is EAGVAQSPRYKIIEKRQSVAFWCNPISGHATLYWYQQILGQGPKLLIQFQNNGVVDDSQLPKDRFSAERLKGVDSTLKIQPAKLEDSAVYLCASSLVGLAFGLEQMRDTQYFGPGTRLTVL.

A few counts support this clonotype. This chain links TRBV27 with TRBJ2-5; D is possibly TRBD1 or TRBD2 (5 bases each). This CDR3 region has 15 residues. Trimming stripped 8 bases from V and 1 base from J, with 17 bases between. Germline CDR1 MNHEY, CDR2 SMNVEV (reference sequence). CDR3 in DNA: TGTGCCAGCTCAACTTGGGGACGGCGCCAAGAGACCCAGTACTTC. Translation gives CASSTWGRRQETQYF.

This clonotype was seen only a few times. One end of the junction varies from germline; a read error may be responsible. V gene TRBV6-5 combines with J gene TRBJ2-1; a possible D gene is TRBD1 (6 bases). This CDR3 has 13 amino acids. CDR1 is MNHEY, CDR2 SVGAGI, per germline. CDR3 in DNA: TGTGCCAGCACTTACTATCCAGGGGATGAGCAGTTCTTC. It translates to CASTYYPGDEQFF.

The table lists this clonotype with many counts. The chain employs TRBV7-9 and TRBJ2-1; 10 nucleotides agree with TRBD2. The CDR3 loop spans 19 amino acids. The J segment lost 4 bases and the V segment lost 1 base, leaving 13 bases of the junction unmatched. Germline V CDR1 and CDR2: SEHNR, FQNEAQ (reference sequence). The CDR3 DNA is TGTGCCAGCAGCTTAGATGGGGGTCTTGTACTAGCGGGATACAATGAGCAGTTCTTC. Protein: CASSLDGGLVLAGYNEQFF.

The chain recombines TRBV5-5 with TRBJ2-1, with a tentative D call TRBD1 (6 bases). V was pared by 9 bases and J by 10 bases, with 14 bases between. The CDR3 is 11 amino acids. CDR1 and CDR2 (germline): SGHKS, YYEKEE (reference sequence). Here the CDR3 reads CATKADREQFF. CDR3 in DNA: TGTGCCACCAAAGCAGACAGGGAGCAGTTCTTC.

In this sample, this clonotype turned up many times. The V and J genes are TRBV7-9 and TRBJ2-5; D may be TRBD1 (6 bases). This CDR3 is 14 amino acids long. Trimming took off 5 bases at V and 5 bases at J, with 15 bases between the two ends. The germline CDR1 and CDR2 sequences are SEHNR and FQNEAQ (reference sequence). The CDR3 region is CASSVWGRGETQYF. CDR3 coding DNA: TGTGCCAGCAGCGTCTGGGGGCGAGGGGAGACCCAGTACTTC.

This clonotype was observed at least ten times. V usage is TRBV28 and J usage is TRBJ2-1; 9 nucleotides align to TRBD2. V lost 5 bases and J lost 4; bases outside the gene matches: 0. The germline V gene has CDR1 MDHEN and CDR2 SYDVKM. The CDR3 length is 13 residues. CDR3 region: CASSLAGYNEQFF. As DNA, the CDR3 is TGTGCCAGCAGTCTAGCGGGGTACAATGAGCAGTTCTTC.

This clonotype has only a few counts. V gene TRBV27 combines with J gene TRBJ2-3; 12 bases are shared with TRBD2. J lost 2 bases, V lost 4 bases, and 4 bases had no gene match. Germline-derived CDR1 and CDR2 are MNHEY and SMNVEV (reference sequence). The CDR3 totals 16 residues. The CDR3 DNA follows: TGTGCCAGCAGTTCAGGACTAGCGGGAACCACAGATACGCAGTATTTT. Its translation: CASSSGLAGTTDTQYF.

This rearrangement joins TRBV15 to TRBJ1-5; D is unresolved. This CDR3 comprises 16 residues. The V gene's germline CDR1 is LNHNV and CDR2 YYDKDF (reference sequence). Trimming pared 1 base from V and 11 bases from J, leaving 21 bases between. CDR3 loop: CATSRGVGPLNISQHF. The CDR3 DNA reads TGTGCCACCAGCAGAGGTGTGGGTCCCCTTAATATATCCCAGCATTTT.

The CDR3 spells CASSVEGSLADTQYF. CDR3 DNA sequence: TGTGCCAGCAGCGTAGAGGGATCCCTGGCAGATACGCAGTATTTT. The chain uses TRBV9 and TRBJ2-3; D unresolved. Trimming removed 0 bases from V and 4 bases from J, with 12 bases in between. The CDR3 length is 15 residues. Per germline, CDR1 SGDLS and CDR2 YYNGEE.

The J gene is TRBJ1-4, the V gene TRBV7-9; perhaps TRBD1 as D (6 bases). CDR3 length equals 14 residues. Germline V gene sequence: CDR1 SEHNR, CDR2 FQNEAQ (reference sequence). V shed 5 bases and J shed 8 bases, with 15 bases lying between them. CDR3 in amino acids: CASSPTGQSEKLFF. CDR3 in DNA: TGTGCCAGCAGCCCTACTGGACAGTCCGAAAAACTGTTTTTT.

This clonotype was detected ten times or more. V and J are TRBV10-3 and TRBJ2-7, with a tentative D call TRBD1 (5 bases). V was trimmed by 0 bases and J by 9 bases, leaving 21 bases between them. The germline CDR1 and CDR2 sequences are ENHRY and SYGVKD. This CDR3 region has 16 residues. The CDR3: CAISESGLQALTPQYF. Written as DNA, the CDR3 is TGTGCCATCAGTGAGTCGGGTTTACAGGCCTTAACACCGCAGTACTTC.